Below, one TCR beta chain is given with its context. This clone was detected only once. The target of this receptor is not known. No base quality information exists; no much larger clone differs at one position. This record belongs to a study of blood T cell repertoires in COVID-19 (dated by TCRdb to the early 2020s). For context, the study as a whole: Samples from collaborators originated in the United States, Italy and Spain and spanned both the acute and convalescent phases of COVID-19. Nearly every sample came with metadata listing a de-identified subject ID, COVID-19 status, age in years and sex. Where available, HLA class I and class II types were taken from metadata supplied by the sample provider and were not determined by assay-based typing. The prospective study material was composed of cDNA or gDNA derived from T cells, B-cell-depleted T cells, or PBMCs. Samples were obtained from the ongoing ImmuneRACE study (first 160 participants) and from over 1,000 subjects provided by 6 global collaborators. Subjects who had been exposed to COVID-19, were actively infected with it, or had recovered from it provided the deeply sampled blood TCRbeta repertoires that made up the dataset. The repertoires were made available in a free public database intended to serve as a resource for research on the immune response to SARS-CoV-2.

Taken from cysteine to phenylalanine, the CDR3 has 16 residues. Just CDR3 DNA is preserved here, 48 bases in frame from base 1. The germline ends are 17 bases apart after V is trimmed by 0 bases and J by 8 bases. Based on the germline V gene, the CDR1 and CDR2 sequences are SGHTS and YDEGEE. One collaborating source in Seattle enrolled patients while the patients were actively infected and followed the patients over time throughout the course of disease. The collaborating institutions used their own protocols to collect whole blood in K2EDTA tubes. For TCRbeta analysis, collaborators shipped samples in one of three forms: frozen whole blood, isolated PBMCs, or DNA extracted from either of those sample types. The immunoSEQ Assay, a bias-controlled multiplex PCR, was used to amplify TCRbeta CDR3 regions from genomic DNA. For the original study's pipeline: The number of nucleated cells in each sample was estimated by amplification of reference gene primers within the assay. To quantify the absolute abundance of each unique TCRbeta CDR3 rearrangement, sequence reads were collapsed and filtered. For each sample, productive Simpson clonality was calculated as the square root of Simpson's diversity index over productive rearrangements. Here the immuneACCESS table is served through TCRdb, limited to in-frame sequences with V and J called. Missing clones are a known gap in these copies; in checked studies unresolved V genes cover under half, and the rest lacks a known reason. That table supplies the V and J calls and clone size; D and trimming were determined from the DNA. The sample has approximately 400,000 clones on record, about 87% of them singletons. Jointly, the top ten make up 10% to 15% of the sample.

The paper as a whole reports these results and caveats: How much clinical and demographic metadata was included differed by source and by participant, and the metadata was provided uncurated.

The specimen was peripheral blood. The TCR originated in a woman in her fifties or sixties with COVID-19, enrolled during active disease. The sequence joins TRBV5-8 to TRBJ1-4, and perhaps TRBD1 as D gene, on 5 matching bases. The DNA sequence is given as TGTGCCAGCAGCTTGGGGCAGGGCATGGATCCGGAAAAACTGTTTTTT. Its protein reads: CASSLGQGMDPEKLFF.